This passage covers 23 T cell receptor beta chains from one sample sequenced in a study of OX40 agonist ivuxolimab in advanced cancers. Libraries were constructed by the immunoSEQ multiplex PCR assay. Entries here come from immuneACCESS through TCRdb and include only in-frame sequences with V and J called. Some clones fail to appear in such tables; in the studies checked, an unresolved V gene covers under half of the shortfall, and the cause of the remainder is unknown. A total of 70,000 to 95,000 clones appear in this sample, approximately 85% of them only once. The ten largest clones capture 3% to 4.5% of the sample. The sample in question was CD4+ or CD8+ T cells sorted from blood, obtained in a trial of the OX40 agonist ivuxolimab. All receptors derive from an adult with an advanced solid tumor such as melanoma, head and neck, liver or kidney cancer.

This rearrangement joins TRBV7-6 to TRBJ1-1; TRBD1 matches 8 bases. The CDR3 has 14 amino acids. The germline V gene encodes CDR1 SGHVS and CDR2 FNYEAQ. Losses at the gene ends were 5 bases for V and 4 bases for J; bases not matched to a gene: 6. The CDR3 sequence is CASSQTGGGTEAFF. CDR3 nucleotide sequence: TGTGCCAGCAGCCAAACAGGGGGTGGCACTGAAGCTTTCTTT.

The chain combines TRBV4-1 with TRBJ2-5, with TRBD1 as a possible D gene (6 bases). The CDR3 consists of 15 residues. The germline CDR1 and CDR2 sequences are MGHRA and YSYEKL. V dropped 7 bases and J dropped 1 base, with 16 bases sitting between them. CDR3 region: CASITLRDIQETQYF. CDR3 coding DNA: TGCGCCAGCATCACACTCCGGGACATCCAAGAGACCCAGTACTTC.

This rearrangement joins TRBV5-5 to TRBJ2-1; D possibly uses TRBD1 or TRBD2 (5 bases each). V lost 0 bases, J lost 3 bases, and 10 bases lay in between. This CDR3 is built from 15 residues. Per germline, CDR1 SGHKS and CDR2 YYEKEE (reference sequence). CDR3: CASSLAQGDYNEQFF. The CDR3 nucleotides are TGTGCCAGCAGCTTGGCCCAGGGAGACTACAATGAGCAGTTCTTC.

This clone has a handful of counts. This rearrangement joins TRBV4-1 to TRBJ1-4; 7 nucleotides align to TRBD1. This CDR3 has 15 residues. V lost 3 bases, J lost 6 bases, and 7 bases stayed unmatched. The germline gives CDR1 MGHRA, CDR2 YSYEKL. CDR3 region: CASSQGDRDHEKLFF. CDR3 DNA: TGCGCCAGCAGCCAGGGCGACAGGGATCATGAAAAACTGTTTTTT.

V and J are TRBV9 and TRBJ2-1; either TRBD1 or TRBD2 may fit D (6 bases each). The CDR3 extends over 16 amino acids. From germline, CDR1 is SGDLS and CDR2 YYNGEE. The V gene lost 2 bases and the J gene lost 8 bases, with 20 bases spanning the gap. The CDR3, as DNA: TGTGCCAGCAGCGTCCAGAATAAGGGGGGCAGGGATGAGCAGTTCTTC. Translation: CASSVQNKGGRDEQFF.

The table lists this clone with a count of one. The rearrangement joins TRBV6-1 to TRBJ2-5, with D perhaps matching TRBD2 (5 bases). Germline V gene lookup returns CDR1 MNHNS and CDR2 SASEGT. The CDR3 runs to 13 residues. The V and J ends lost 6 bases and 4 bases respectively, with 12 bases between them. The CDR3 here is CASSEGVSETQYF. The CDR3 DNA follows: TGTGCCAGCAGCGAGGGTGTTTCAGAGACCCAGTACTTC.

The V and J genes are TRBV2 and TRBJ2-1, with TRBD2 matching 9 bases. CDR3 size: 16 residues. J gave up 8 bases and V 3 bases, and 11 bases lay outside the gene matches. CDR1 is SNHLY and CDR2 is FYNNEI in the germline V gene. DNA for the CDR3: TGTGCCAGCAGTGACGGATTAGCGGGAGTCTGGGATGAGCAGTTCTTC. Its protein is CASSDGLAGVWDEQFF.

The CDR3 reads CASSFSPVNTEAFF. The CDR3 region has the DNA TGTGCCAGCAGCTTTTCTCCCGTGAACACTGAAGCTTTCTTT. J is TRBJ1-1 and V is TRBV11-3; D unresolved. V lost 3 bases and J 0 bases, leaving 8 bases between the germline ends. This CDR3 comprises 14 residues. Germline assignment: CDR1 SGHNT and CDR2 YENEEA.

This CDR3 reads CASHRGSLGSGANVLTF. The DNA of the CDR3 is TGTGCCTCTCACAGGGGGTCCTTAGGCTCTGGGGCCAACGTCCTGACTTTC. This rearrangement joins TRBV10-3 to TRBJ2-6; 8 bases fit TRBD1. Trimming cost V 11 bases and J 0 bases; bases outside gene matches: 12. The germline V gene has CDR1 ENHRY and CDR2 SYGVKD. This CDR3 is built from 17 residues.

V is TRBV10-3 and J is TRBJ2-7, with TRBD1 as a possible D gene (6 bases). Trimming took 8 bases from V and 3 from J, leaving 14 bases between them. Germline V CDR1 and CDR2: ENHRY, SYGVKD. The CDR3 has 13 residues. The CDR3 loop reads CAIGWQGSYEQYF. In DNA form, the CDR3 reads TGTGCCATCGGCTGGCAGGGGAGCTACGAGCAGTACTTC.

The gene calls are TRBV6-1 and TRBJ2-1; 9 nucleotides match TRBD2. Germline CDR1 and CDR2: MNHNS and SASEGT. The CDR3 contains 11 residues. V was clipped by 4 bases and J by 15 bases; unmatched bases: 4. CDR3 bases: TGTGCCAGCAGTGCCGGGACTAGCCTGTTCTTC. This codes for CASSAGTSLFF.

The chain's CDR3 is CASSLGKEREGHDTQYF. The CDR3 region has the DNA TGTGCCAGCAGCTTAGGGAAGGAGCGGGAGGGCCACGATACGCAGTATTTT. The genes are TRBV11-3 and TRBJ2-3; TRBD2 aligns across 10 bases. With 1 base clipped from V and 6 bases from J, the junction kept 10 bases outside the gene matches. Per the germline V gene, CDR1 is SGHNT and CDR2 is YENEEA. The CDR3 sequence is 17 residues long. The variable domain in full, completed from reference TRBV11-3 and TRBJ2-3, reads EAGVVQSPRYKIIEKKQPVAFWCNPISGHNTLYWYLQNLGQGPELLIRYENEEAVDDSQLPKDRFSAERLKGVDSTLKIQPAELGDSAVYLCASSLGKEREGHDTQYFGPGTRLTVL.

This sequence joins TRBV2 and TRBJ1-4; 9 nucleotides agree with TRBD1. The J segment lost 5 bases and the V segment lost 6 bases, leaving 7 bases of the junction unmatched. CDR3 length: 15 residues. Per the germline V gene, CDR1 is SNHLY and CDR2 is FYNNEI. CDR3 bases: TGTGCCAGCAGACCACCGGGACAGGGAAATGAAAAACTGTTTTTT. This encodes CASRPPGQGNEKLFF. Drawing the rest from reference TRBV2 and TRBJ1-4, the complete variable domain is EPEVTQTPSHQVTQMGQEVILRCVPISNHLYFYWYRQILGQKVEFLVSFYNNEISEKSEIFDDQFSVERPDGSNFTLKIRSTKLEDSAMYFCASRPPGQGNEKLFFGSGTQLSVL.

The chain carries TRBV15 and TRBJ2-1, with D maybe TRBD2 (6 bases). The length of the CDR3 is 14 residues. V lost 1 base and J lost 6, with 10 bases in between. Germline CDR1 LNHNV, CDR2 YYDKDF (reference sequence). CDR3 residues: CATSRARDFNEQFF. In nucleotides, the CDR3 is TGTGCCACCAGCAGAGCCAGGGACTTCAATGAGCAGTTCTTC.

This chain uses TRBV19 with TRBJ2-3; the match to TRBD1 covers 7 bases. The CDR3 is 13 amino acids. The V and J ends lost 5 bases and 5 bases, in that order; junction bases with no gene match: 4. The germline gives CDR1 LNHDA, CDR2 SQIVND (reference sequence). CDR3 amino acids: CASSLNRGDTQYF. The CDR3 DNA reads as TGTGCCAGTAGTTTGAACAGGGGAGATACGCAGTATTTT.

This clone was picked up one time. The J gene is TRBJ2-7, the V gene TRBV6-5; D call uncertain. CDR3 size: 14 residues. V lost 5 bases, J lost 3 bases, and 14 bases lay in between. Germline V CDR1 and CDR2: MNHEY, SVGAGI. The CDR3 here is CASSDGLRNYEQYF. The CDR3 DNA sequence: TGTGCCAGCAGTGACGGGCTAAGAAACTACGAGCAGTACTTC.

The chain couples TRBV5-1 to TRBJ2-1, with D tentatively TRBD1 (5 bases). The CDR3 contains 11 residues. CDR1 is SGHRS, CDR2 YFSETQ, per germline. Trimming removed 2 bases from V and 10 bases from J, with 7 bases in between. The CDR3 is CASSLQEEQFF. The CDR3, as DNA: TGCGCCAGCAGCTTACAGGAGGAGCAGTTCTTC.

The genes are TRBV6-6 and TRBJ2-1; D is possibly TRBD1 (5 bases). The germline gives CDR1 MNHNY, CDR2 SVGAGI (reference sequence). Trimming took 3 bases from V and 6 from J, leaving 12 bases between them. This CDR3 region has 14 residues. The CDR3: CASSYRGDTNEQFF. The CDR3 DNA reads as TGTGCCAGCAGTTATAGGGGCGACACCAATGAGCAGTTCTTC.

The chain has TRBV9 and TRBJ2-3, with D tentatively TRBD2 (6 bases). The CDR3 runs to 15 residues. The germline CDR1 and CDR2 sequences are SGDLS and YYNGEE. Trimming removed 7 bases from V and 2 bases from J, with 17 bases in between. The CDR3 loop is CASGATGAVTDTQYF. CDR3 sequence (DNA): TGTGCCAGCGGAGCGACGGGAGCTGTCACAGATACGCAGTATTTT.

The chain employs TRBV6-5 and TRBJ2-7; TRBD1 matches 7 bases. The CDR3 spans 13 residues. In germline, CDR1 is MNHEY, CDR2 SVGAGI. With 6 bases clipped from V and 5 bases from J, the junction kept 7 bases outside the gene matches. The CDR3 reads CASSGTESDEQYF. The CDR3 DNA follows: TGTGCCAGCAGCGGGACAGAAAGCGACGAGCAGTACTTC.

This clone was found once. The V gene is TRBV28, the J gene TRBJ2-7; 9 nucleotides agree with TRBD1. Germline assignment: CDR1 MDHEN and CDR2 SYDVKM. V was pared by 7 bases and J by 2 bases, with 6 bases of the junction left unmatched. CDR3 length: 14 residues. Written as DNA, the CDR3 is TGTGCCAGCATTGACCGGGACAGGGCCTACGAGCAGTACTTC. It encodes CASIDRDRAYEQYF.

This chain uses TRBV28 with TRBJ1-2, with D perhaps matching TRBD1 (6 bases). Germline CDR1 reads MDHEN; CDR2 reads SYDVKM. This CDR3 spans 14 amino acids. V lost 10 bases, J lost 2 bases, and 17 bases lay in between. DNA of the CDR3: TGTGCCACCGATGGACAGTCTTGGAACTATGGCTACACCTTC. This sequence encodes CATDGQSWNYGYTF.

This clone has only a few counts. J is TRBJ2-7 and V is TRBV6-5, with TRBD1 identical over 7 bases. CDR3 length: 14 residues. Germline CDR1 reads MNHEY; CDR2 reads SVGAGI. The V and J ends lost 5 bases and 3 bases, in that order; junction bases with no gene match: 7. The CDR3 nucleotides read TGTGCCAGCAGTCGCCGGGACAGCCTCTACGAGCAGTACTTC. Its protein is CASSRRDSLYEQYF.